What follows are 26 T cell receptor beta chains derived from one specimen sequenced in a study of OX40 agonist ivuxolimab in advanced cancers. Produced via immunoSEQ multiplex PCR; TCRdb's table is partial and in-frame only. The sample contains about 82,000 clones, 86% of which appear only once. The sequenced sample was CD4+ or CD8+ T cells sorted from blood, obtained in a trial of the OX40 agonist ivuxolimab. The receptors were gathered from an adult with an advanced solid tumor such as melanoma, head and neck, liver or kidney cancer.

The genes are TRBV16 and TRBJ1-4, with 9 bases lining up with TRBD1. The CDR3 has 15 residues. Trimming cost V 3 bases and J 8 bases; bases outside gene matches: 7. Germline CDR1 reads KGHSY; CDR2 reads FQNENV. This chain's CDR3 is CASSQSGTGREKLFF. Here the CDR3 DNA reads TGTGCCAGCAGCCAGTCTGGGACAGGGAGAGAAAAACTGTTTTTT.

This clone was observed a single time. The chain carries TRBV11-3 and TRBJ2-7; 15 positions match TRBD2. The CDR3 totals 18 residues. V lost 6 bases and J lost 2; bases outside the gene matches: 11. Germline V lookup: CDR1 SGHNT, CDR2 YENEEA. CDR3 sequence (DNA): TGTGCCAGCAGTCATAGAAACGGACTAGCGGGAGGGCCCTACGAGCAGTACTTC. Protein product: CASSHRNGLAGGPYEQYF.

The chain carries TRBV5-1 and TRBJ2-7, with a weak D call TRBD2 (6 bases). The CDR3 contains 15 residues. Germline V gene sequence: CDR1 SGHRS, CDR2 YFSETQ. Trimming took 0 bases from V and 1 from J, leaving 11 bases between them. CDR3 in DNA: TGCGCCAGCAGCTTGGGTGCTAGCGAATCCTACGAGCAGTACTTC. Residues: CASSLGASESYEQYF. Supplemented by reference TRBV5-1 and TRBJ2-7, the full variable domain reads KAGVTQTPRYLIKTRGQQVTLSCSPISGHRSVSWYQQTPGQGLQFLFEYFSETQRNKGNFPGRFSGRQFSNSRSEMNVSTLELGDSALYLCASSLGASESYEQYFGPGTRLTVT.

The chain carries TRBV19 and TRBJ1-1, with TRBD1 as a possible D gene (5 bases). The germline CDR1 and CDR2 sequences are LNHDA and SQIVND (reference sequence). This CDR3 is built from 15 residues. V was pared by 3 bases and J by 1 base, with 12 bases between. The CDR3 loop is CASSIPLTANTEAFF. DNA of the CDR3: TGTGCCAGTAGTATTCCTTTGACAGCGAACACTGAAGCTTTCTTT.

The chain joins TRBV7-9 to TRBJ2-2, with D perhaps matching TRBD2 (5 bases). Germline loops: CDR1 SEHNR, CDR2 FQNEAQ (reference sequence). The CDR3 spans 14 residues. V gave up 7 bases and J gave up 2 bases, with 11 bases separating them. The CDR3 loop is CASKASLNTGELFF. In DNA form, the CDR3 reads TGTGCCAGCAAGGCTAGCTTAAACACCGGGGAGCTGTTTTTT.

The chain carries TRBV7-9 and TRBJ2-7; tentatively, D is TRBD2 (6 bases). Trimming shortened V by 5 bases and J by 5 bases, and 25 bases separated the two germline ends. This CDR3 region has 17 residues. Germline assignment: CDR1 SEHNR and CDR2 FQNEAQ (reference sequence). CDR3: CASSIPFGRGDPHEQYF. The CDR3 region has the DNA TGTGCCAGCAGCATACCCTTCGGACGCGGGGACCCTCACGAGCAGTACTTC.

The CDR3 DNA follows: TGTGCCAGCAGCTTAGACGGCGCAGATACGCAGTATTTT. Encoded protein: CASSLDGADTQYF. This chain uses TRBV7-9 with TRBJ2-3; D ambiguous. This CDR3 has 13 residues. The V end was cut by 1 base, the J end by 4 bases, with 6 bases between. The V gene's germline CDR1 is SEHNR and CDR2 FQNEAQ (reference sequence).

This clone was observed a single time. V gene TRBV30 combines with J gene TRBJ1-1; D is perhaps TRBD1 (5 bases). CDR1 is GTSNPN and CDR2 is SVGIG in the germline V gene (reference sequence). The CDR3 length is 15 residues. Deletions cut 3 bases from V and 11 bases from J, with 25 bases between. The CDR3 DNA reads TGTGCCTGGAGCGGTCAGCTAAAGGGACCTCCGATGGCTTTCTTT. Encoded protein: CAWSGQLKGPPMAFF.

The rearrangement joins TRBV7-8 to TRBJ1-6; no clear D gene. The germline CDR1 and CDR2 sequences are SGHVS and FQNEAQ. V shed 1 base and J shed 8 bases, with 0 bases lying between them. The length of the CDR3 is 11 residues. CDR3 nucleotides: TGTGCCAGCAGCTTAGATTCACCCCTCCACTTT. Translation gives CASSLDSPLHF.

The chain recombines TRBV21-1 with TRBJ2-5; the D call TRBD1 from the table was never checked on the DNA. TRBV21-1 is a recognized pseudogene. This CDR3 has 14 residues. The CDR3 DNA reads as TGTGCCAGCTACAGGGGGCGGAGGGGAGAGACCCAGTACTTC. Its protein is CASYRGRRGETQYF.

The CDR3 sequence is CASSPGGDWGFGYTF. CDR3 DNA sequence: TGTGCCAGCAGCCCCGGGGGAGATTGGGGTTTTGGCTACACCTTC. The chain employs TRBV4-2 and TRBJ1-2, with TRBD1 as a possible D gene (5 bases). The CDR3 covers 15 residues. In germline, CDR1 is LGHNA, CDR2 YNFKEQ. The V and J ends lost 4 bases and 7 bases respectively, with 19 bases between them.

This clone has only a few counts. The chain links TRBV6-1 to TRBJ1-6, with 8 bases that match TRBD1. With 0 bases clipped from V and 7 bases from J, the junction kept 5 bases outside the gene matches. CDR1 and CDR2 from the germline V gene are MNHNS and SASEGT. CDR3 length: 16 residues. CDR3 in DNA: TGTGCCAGCAGTGAAGCGCGCGGGGACAGGAATTCACCCCTCCACTTT. Protein: CASSEARGDRNSPLHF.

The chain has TRBV30 and TRBJ2-2; D might be TRBD2 (6 bases). This CDR3 has 15 residues. Germline CDR1 and CDR2: GTSNPN and SVGIG (reference sequence). Between the trimmed V and J ends, which lost 6 bases and 1 base, there was a span of 15 bases. Written as DNA, the CDR3 is TGTGCCTGTAGTCGGGGGAGTAGGAACACCGGGGAGCTGTTTTTT. Translating gives CACSRGSRNTGELFF.

The chain carries TRBV13 and TRBJ2-7; the D gene is possibly TRBD1 (5 bases). With 1 base removed from V and 3 bases from J, the gap between germline ends came to 13 bases. CDR3 length equals 15 residues. Germline lookup yields CDR1 PRHDT and CDR2 FYEKMQ (reference sequence). In nucleotides, the CDR3 is TGTGCCAGCAGCTTAGCCAGGGCAATCGGCTACGAGCAGTACTTC. Translated, it gives CASSLARAIGYEQYF.

The V and J genes are TRBV4-3 and TRBJ2-7, with D possibly being TRBD1 or TRBD2 (5 bases each). Per the germline V gene, CDR1 is LGHNA and CDR2 is YSLEER. The CDR3 is made up of 15 amino acids. V was clipped by 3 bases and J by 4 bases, with 16 bases between them. The CDR3 here is CASSQGTVTPYEQYF. The CDR3 region has the DNA TGCGCCAGCAGCCAGGGGACCGTCACTCCGTACGAGCAGTACTTC.

The V gene is TRBV7-9, the J gene TRBJ2-2; TRBD2 is a possible D gene (5 bases). V was clipped by 7 bases and J by 5 bases, with 14 bases between them. The CDR3 runs to 14 residues. Germline CDR1 SEHNR, CDR2 FQNEAQ (reference sequence). The CDR3 DNA sequence: TGTGCCAGCACCGCCGGGAAGCGGACCGGGGAGCTGTTTTTT. Amino acid sequence: CASTAGKRTGELFF.

This clone came up a few times. The rearrangement links TRBV7-9 to TRBJ2-7, with 7 bases identical to TRBD1. CDR1 is SEHNR and CDR2 is FQNEAQ in the germline V gene (reference sequence). CDR3 length: 12 amino acids. Trimming cost V 2 bases and J 5 bases; bases outside gene matches: 0. The CDR3, as DNA: TGTGCCAGCAGCTTAACAGGGGACGAGCAGTACTTC. As protein: CASSLTGDEQYF. The full variable domain, with the rest looked up from reference TRBV7-9 and TRBJ2-7, is DTGVSQNPRHKITKRGQNVTFRCDPISEHNRLYWYRQTLGQGPEFLTYFQNEAQLEKSRLLSDRFSAERPKGSFSTLEIQRTEQGDSAMYLCASSLTGDEQYFGPGTRLTVT.

The CDR3 coding sequence is TGTGCCAGCTCACCATGGGGGGATATGGTTTTATATGGCTACACCTTC. This encodes CASSPWGDMVLYGYTF. This chain uses TRBV18 with TRBJ1-2, with a possible D match to TRBD1 (5 bases). This CDR3 comprises 16 residues. V shed 2 bases and J shed 5 bases, with 18 bases lying between them. From germline, CDR1 is KGHSH and CDR2 LQKENI.

The rearrangement links TRBV23-1 to TRBJ1-5, with 7 bases lining up with TRBD1. TRBV23-1 is assigned to the ORF class and has an uncertain function. With 4 bases clipped from V and 0 bases from J, the junction kept 9 bases outside the gene matches. CDR3 length: 17 amino acids. The CDR3 bases are TGCGCCAGCAGTCGAGAGGGACAGACAAATAGCAATCAGCCCCAGCATTTT. This gives the protein CASSREGQTNSNQPQHF.

The chain uses TRBV7-2 and TRBJ2-2; 8 bases are shared with TRBD1. Germline V gene lookup returns CDR1 SGHTA and CDR2 FQGNSA. This CDR3 is built from 18 residues. Trimming removed 5 bases from V and 1 base from J; junction bases left unmatched: 12. The CDR3 is CASSETLPGTGNTGELFF. The CDR3 nucleotides are TGTGCCAGCAGCGAGACTTTACCCGGGACAGGGAACACCGGGGAGCTGTTTTTT.

The chain couples TRBV4-2 to TRBJ2-1, with 11 bases matching TRBD2. The ends lost 4 bases at V and 0 bases at J; junction bases unmatched: 14. Germline V CDR1 and CDR2: LGHNA, YNFKEQ. The CDR3 totals 20 residues. The CDR3 DNA sequence: TGTGCCAGCAGCCTAAATCCCGGGACTAGCGGAGCCAGCTCCTACAATGAGCAGTTCTTC. Translated: CASSLNPGTSGASSYNEQFF.

This chain links TRBV18 with TRBJ2-3; 8 positions match TRBD1. This CDR3 region has 15 residues. V lost 2 bases, J lost 6 bases, and 7 bases stayed unmatched. Per the germline V gene, CDR1 is KGHSH and CDR2 is LQKENI. CDR3 protein: CASSPRGQGIDTQYF. CDR3 nucleotides: TGTGCCAGCTCACCAAGAGGACAGGGAATCGATACGCAGTATTTT.

The CDR3 region is CASRSQGNTIYF. In nucleotides, the CDR3 is TGTGCCAGCAGATCACAAGGAAACACCATATATTTT. The rearrangement joins TRBV5-5 to TRBJ1-3; D gene ambiguous. This CDR3 spans 12 amino acids. The ends were cut back, 5 bases at V and 4 bases at J, with 7 bases in the middle. Germline loops: CDR1 SGHKS, CDR2 YYEKEE (reference sequence).

The chain combines TRBV6-6 with TRBJ2-1; D is unresolved. V was shortened by 5 bases and J by 7 bases, with 3 bases between the two germline ends. There are 10 residues in the CDR3. In germline, CDR1 is MNHNY, CDR2 SVGAGI (reference sequence). CDR3 sequence reads: CASSGNEQFF. The CDR3 region has the DNA TGTGCCAGCAGTGGGAATGAGCAGTTCTTC.

The chain links TRBV13 to TRBJ1-3; maybe TRBD1 (5 bases). The CDR3 has 17 amino acids. V lost 5 bases and J lost 3, with 20 bases in between. CDR1 PRHDT and CDR2 FYEKMQ come from the germline V gene (reference sequence). The CDR3, as DNA: TGTGCCAGCAGCCCCAGGAAGGTTTGGGGGATTGGAAACACCATATATTTT. As protein: CASSPRKVWGIGNTIYF.

V usage is TRBV19 and J usage is TRBJ1-4, with 9 bases matching TRBD1. Per the germline V gene, CDR1 is LNHDA and CDR2 is SQIVND (reference sequence). Losses at the gene ends were 5 bases for V and 8 bases for J; bases not matched to a gene: 9. CDR3 length: 15 residues. CDR3: CASSDRGSEAEKLFF. In DNA form, the CDR3 reads TGTGCCAGTAGTGACAGGGGGTCCGAGGCCGAAAAACTGTTTTTT.